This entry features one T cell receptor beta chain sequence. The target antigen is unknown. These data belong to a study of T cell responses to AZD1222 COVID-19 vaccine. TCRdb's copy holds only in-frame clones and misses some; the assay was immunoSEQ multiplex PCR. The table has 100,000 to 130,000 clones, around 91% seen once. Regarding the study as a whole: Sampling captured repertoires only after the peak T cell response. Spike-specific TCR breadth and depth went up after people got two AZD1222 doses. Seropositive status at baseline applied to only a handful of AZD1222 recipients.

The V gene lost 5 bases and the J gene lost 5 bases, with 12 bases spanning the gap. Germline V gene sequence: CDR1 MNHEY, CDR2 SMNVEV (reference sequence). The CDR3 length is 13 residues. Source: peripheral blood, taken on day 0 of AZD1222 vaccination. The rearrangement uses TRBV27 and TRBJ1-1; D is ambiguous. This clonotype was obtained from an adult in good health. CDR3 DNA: TGTGCCAGCAGTCCGATCGGGTGGACTGAAGCTTTCTTT. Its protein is CASSPIGWTEAFF.